This TCR beta chain originates from a study of Tregs in tolerant kidney transplant recipients. The CDR3 runs to 16 residues. Germline V gene lookup returns CDR1 SGHAT and CDR2 FQNNGV. The J segment lost 0 bases and the V segment lost 5 bases, leaving 10 bases of the junction unmatched. The data were produced by immunoSEQ multiplex PCR, yet TCRdb's version contains in-frame clones alone and is incomplete. Here the sample spans tens of thousands of clones, more than 80% being singletons. The material sequenced was Tregs from blood. V is TRBV11-2 and J is TRBJ2-7; the match to TRBD2 covers 7 bases. The clonotype originates from a human donor in good health. In DNA form, the CDR3 reads TGTGCCAGCAGCCCCCAAGCCGGGGGGACCTCCTACGAGCAGTACTTC. It encodes CASSPQAGGTSYEQYF.